The source of this T cell receptor beta chain is a study of T cell repertoires in cytomegalovirus infection. Overall study context: Carrying CMV and the relevant HLA type showed in public TCR beta signatures. Regarding the study as a whole: In two of eight donors, the top clonotype was HLA-C-restricted CMV-specific.

In regard to this clonotype: Its antigen is as yet unknown.

MiXCR was run by TCRdb on the reads, yielding one entry per CDR3 protein. The sample carries 200,000 to 250,000 distinct CDR3 sequences, roughly two fifths recorded once. The CDR3 extends over 15 amino acids. Germline V lookup: CDR1 SGDLS, CDR2 YYNGEE. V was pared by 0 bases and J by 7 bases, with 6 bases of the junction left unmatched. The chain joins TRBV9 to TRBJ2-1, with TRBD2 matching over 8 bases. The specimen was CD8+ T cells from cultured PBMCs, collected from culture after CMV antigen stimulation. This sequence originates from a human donor in good health (CMV status not recorded). Some clones in this sample may be carry-over from other donors' samples. In DNA form, the CDR3 reads TGTGCCAGCAGCGTAGAGGTAGCGGGACTAAATGAGCAGTTCTTC. Residues: CASSVEVAGLNEQFF.